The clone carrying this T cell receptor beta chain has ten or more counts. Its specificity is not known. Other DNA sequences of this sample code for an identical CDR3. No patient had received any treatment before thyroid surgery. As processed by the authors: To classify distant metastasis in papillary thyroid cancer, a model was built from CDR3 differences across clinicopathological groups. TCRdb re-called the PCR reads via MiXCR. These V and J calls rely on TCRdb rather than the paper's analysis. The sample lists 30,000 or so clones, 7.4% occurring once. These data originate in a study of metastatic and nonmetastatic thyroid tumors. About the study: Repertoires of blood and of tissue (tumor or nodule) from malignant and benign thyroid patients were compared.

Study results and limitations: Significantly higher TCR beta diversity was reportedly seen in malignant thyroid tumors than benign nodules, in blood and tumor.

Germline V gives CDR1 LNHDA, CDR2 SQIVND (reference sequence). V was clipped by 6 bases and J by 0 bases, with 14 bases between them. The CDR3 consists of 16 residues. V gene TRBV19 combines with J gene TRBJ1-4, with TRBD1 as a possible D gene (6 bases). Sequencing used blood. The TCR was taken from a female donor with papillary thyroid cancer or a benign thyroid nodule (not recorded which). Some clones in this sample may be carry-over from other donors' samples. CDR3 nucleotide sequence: TGTGCCAGTAGATCCCCGGACAGTGCAACTAATGAAAAACTGTTTTTT. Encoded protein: CASRSPDSATNEKLFF.